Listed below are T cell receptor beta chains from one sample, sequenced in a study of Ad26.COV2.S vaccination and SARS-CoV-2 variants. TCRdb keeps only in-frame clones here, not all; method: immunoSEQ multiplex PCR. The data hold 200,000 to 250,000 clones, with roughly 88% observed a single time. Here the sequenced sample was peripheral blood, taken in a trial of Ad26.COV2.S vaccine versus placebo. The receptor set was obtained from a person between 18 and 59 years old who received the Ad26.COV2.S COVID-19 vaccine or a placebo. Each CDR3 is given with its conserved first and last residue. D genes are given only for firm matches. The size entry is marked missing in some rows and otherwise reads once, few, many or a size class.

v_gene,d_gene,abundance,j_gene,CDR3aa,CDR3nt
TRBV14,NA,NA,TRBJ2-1,CASSQGSRWARAYNEQFF,TGTGCCAGCAGCCAAGGAAGTCGGTGGGCTAGAGCCTACAATGAGCAGTTCTTC
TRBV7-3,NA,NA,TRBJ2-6,CASSFTGSGANVLTF,TGTGCCAGCAGCTTCACAGGCTCTGGGGCCAACGTCCTGACTTTC
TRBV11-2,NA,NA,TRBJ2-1,CASSRNNEQFF,TGTGCCAGCAGCCGGAACAATGAGCAGTTCTTC
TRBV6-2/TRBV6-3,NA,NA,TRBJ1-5,CASSDDRMNQPQHF,TGTGCCAGCAGTGATGACAGGATGAATCAGCCCCAGCATTTT
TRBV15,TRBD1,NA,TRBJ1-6,CATSRAGGASPLHF,TGTGCCACCAGCAGAGCAGGGGGCGCCTCACCCCTCCACTTT
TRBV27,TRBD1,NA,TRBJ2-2,CASSYGQGTGELFF,TGTGCCAGCAGTTATGGACAGGGCACCGGGGAGCTGTTTTTT
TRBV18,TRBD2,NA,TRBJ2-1,CASSPNVDPRGIYEQFF,TGTGCCAGCTCACCAAACGTCGATCCGCGGGGGATATATGAGCAGTTCTTC
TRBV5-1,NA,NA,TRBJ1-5,CASSPDGGGQPQHF,TGCGCCAGCAGCCCGGATGGGGGCGGGCAGCCCCAGCATTTT
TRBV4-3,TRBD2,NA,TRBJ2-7,CASSQILAGSYEQYF,TGCGCCAGCAGCCAAATACTAGCGGGGTCCTACGAGCAGTACTTC
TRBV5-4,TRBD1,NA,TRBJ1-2,CASSLEGALDGYTF,TGTGCCAGCAGCTTGGAGGGGGCCTTAGATGGCTACACCTTC
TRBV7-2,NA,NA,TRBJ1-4,CASSYGQTNEKLFF,TGTGCCAGCAGCTACGGACAGACTAATGAAAAACTGTTTTTT
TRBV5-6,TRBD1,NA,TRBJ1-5,CASSYPTGSRWHF,TGTGCCAGCAGCTACCCGACAGGGTCGAGATGGCATTTT
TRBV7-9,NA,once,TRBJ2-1,CASRGGFEQFF,TGTGCCAGCAGGGGGGGCTTTGAGCAGTTCTTC
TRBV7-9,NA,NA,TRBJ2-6,CASSAYRASGANVLTF,TGTGCCAGCAGCGCGTACAGGGCGTCGGGGGCCAACGTCCTGACTTTC
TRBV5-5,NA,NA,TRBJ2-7,CASSLEPTYEQYF,TGTGCCAGCAGCTTGGAACCGACCTACGAGCAGTACTTC
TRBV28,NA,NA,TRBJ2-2,CASSPSRGRNTGELFF,TGTGCCAGCAGTCCCTCCCGGGGGAGGAACACCGGGGAGCTGTTTTTT
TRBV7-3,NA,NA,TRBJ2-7,CASSLTSQGYEQYF,TGTGCCAGCAGCTTAACATCCCAGGGCTACGAGCAGTACTTC
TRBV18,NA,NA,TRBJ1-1,CASSPGQGNTEAFF,TGTGCCAGCTCACCGGGACAAGGGAACACTGAAGCTTTCTTT
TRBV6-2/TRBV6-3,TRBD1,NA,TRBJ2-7,CASSLRGQSYEQYF,TGTGCCAGCAGCCTGAGGGGACAGTCCTACGAGCAGTACTTC
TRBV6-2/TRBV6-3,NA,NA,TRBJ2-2,CASSYSGGGFLNTGELFF,TGTGCCAGCAGTTACTCGGGAGGAGGGTTTCTGAACACCGGGGAGCTGTTTTTT
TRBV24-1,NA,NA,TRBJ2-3,CATSDPGSSVDTQYF,TGTGCCACCAGTGATCCGGGATCCTCAGTAGATACGCAGTATTTT
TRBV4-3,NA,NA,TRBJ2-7,CASSQEDGGLRYEQYF,TGCGCCAGCAGCCAAGAAGACGGGGGTTTGCGCTACGAGCAGTACTTC
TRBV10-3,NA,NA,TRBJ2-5,CATTGQGTQETQYF,TGTGCCACTACCGGGCAGGGAACCCAAGAGACCCAGTACTTC
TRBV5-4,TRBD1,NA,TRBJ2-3,CASSQPAPGQGDTQYF,TGTGCCAGCAGCCAACCCGCTCCGGGACAGGGAGATACGCAGTATTTT
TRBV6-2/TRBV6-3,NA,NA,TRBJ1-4,CASSLSARASPEKLFF,TGTGCCAGCAGTTTATCCGCCCGGGCCTCGCCTGAAAAACTGTTTTTT
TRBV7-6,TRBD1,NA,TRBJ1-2,CASSLEAGGGDGYTF,TGTGCCAGCAGCTTAGAGGCAGGGGGCGGGGATGGCTACACCTTC
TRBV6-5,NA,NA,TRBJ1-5,CASRMEYSNQPQHF,TGTGCCAGCAGAATGGAATATAGCAATCAGCCCCAGCATTTT
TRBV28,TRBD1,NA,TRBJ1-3,CASSFQTGLGNTIYF,TGTGCCAGCAGTTTCCAGACAGGGTTGGGAAACACCATATATTTT
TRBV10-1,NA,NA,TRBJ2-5,CASRGSGPQETQYF,TGCGCCAGCAGAGGCTCGGGCCCACAAGAGACCCAGTACTTC
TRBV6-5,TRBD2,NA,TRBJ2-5,CASSYSGLAGAETQYF,TGTGCCAGCAGTTACTCGGGACTAGCGGGAGCGGAGACCCAGTACTTC
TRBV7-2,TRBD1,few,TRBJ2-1,CASSLGVAGGRARNEQFF,TGTGCCAGCAGCTTAGGGGTTGCAGGGGGCAGGGCGCGAAATGAGCAGTTCTTC
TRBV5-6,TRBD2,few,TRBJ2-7,CASSRTSGIYEQYF,TGTGCCAGCAGCCGGACTAGCGGGATCTACGAGCAGTACTTC
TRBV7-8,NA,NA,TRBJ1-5,CASSLEGILSNQPQHF,TGTGCCAGCAGCTTAGAGGGGATCCTTAGCAATCAGCCCCAGCATTTT
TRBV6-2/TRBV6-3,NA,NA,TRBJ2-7,CASSPNMGFSYEQYF,TGTGCCAGCAGCCCTAATATGGGGTTCTCCTACGAGCAGTACTTC
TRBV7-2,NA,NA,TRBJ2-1,CASSNQLYNEQFF,TGTGCCAGCAGCAATCAACTCTACAATGAGCAGTTCTTC
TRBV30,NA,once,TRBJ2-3,CARTASGFTDTQYF,TGTGCCCGGACAGCTAGCGGTTTCACAGATACGCAGTATTTT
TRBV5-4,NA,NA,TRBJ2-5,CASSLVAALVVETQYF,TGTGCCAGCAGCTTGGTTGCAGCCTTAGTTGTGGAGACCCAGTACTTC
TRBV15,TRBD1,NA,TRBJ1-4,CATSRVRQGVEKLFF,TGTGCCACCAGCAGAGTTCGGCAGGGGGTTGAAAAACTGTTTTTT
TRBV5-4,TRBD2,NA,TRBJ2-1,CASSPWTSGGASGRNEQFF,TGTGCCAGCAGTCCATGGACTAGCGGGGGGGCATCCGGGAGAAATGAGCAGTTCTTC
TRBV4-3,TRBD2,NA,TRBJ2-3,CASSQDGGTSGTADTQYF,TGCGCCAGCAGCCAAGATGGAGGGACTAGCGGGACCGCAGATACGCAGTATTTT
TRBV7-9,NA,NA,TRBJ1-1,CASSLYEENTEAFF,TGTGCCAGCAGCTTGTACGAGGAAAACACTGAAGCTTTCTTT
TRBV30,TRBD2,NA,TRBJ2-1,CAWSVLAGYNEQFF,TGTGCCTGGAGTGTACTAGCGGGGTACAATGAGCAGTTCTTC
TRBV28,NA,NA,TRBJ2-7,CASSYETTGRAYEQYF,TGTGCCAGCAGCTACGAGACTACGGGAAGGGCGTACGAGCAGTACTTC
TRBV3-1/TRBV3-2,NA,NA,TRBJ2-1,CASSRGPEQFF,TGTGCCAGCAGCCGAGGACCTGAGCAGTTCTTC
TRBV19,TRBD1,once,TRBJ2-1,CASSTTRSQGAVNEQFF,TGTGCCAGTAGTACAACTCGATCACAGGGGGCGGTTAATGAGCAGTTCTTC
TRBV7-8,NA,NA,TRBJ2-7,CASSTTTVDEQYF,TGTGCCAGCAGCACGACTACCGTGGACGAGCAGTACTTC
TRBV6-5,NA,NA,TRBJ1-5,CASSYGRYQPQHF,TGTGCCAGCAGTTACGGAAGGTATCAGCCCCAGCATTTT
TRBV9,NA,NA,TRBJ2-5,CASSVGLEQETQYF,TGTGCCAGCAGCGTGGGACTTGAACAAGAGACCCAGTACTTC
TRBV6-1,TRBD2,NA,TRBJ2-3,CASSEWTSGTYTDTQYF,TGTGCCAGCAGTGAATGGACTAGCGGGACCTACACAGATACGCAGTATTTT
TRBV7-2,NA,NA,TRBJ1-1,CASSFRDSPTIAFF,TGTGCCAGCAGCTTTCGGGACTCCCCGACTATAGCTTTCTTT
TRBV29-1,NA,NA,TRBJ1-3,CSAPAEIGKGTSGNTIYF,TGCAGCGCCCCGGCAGAAATAGGGAAAGGGACCTCTGGAAACACCATATATTTT
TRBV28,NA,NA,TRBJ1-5,CASSRLLAGGNQPQHF,TGTGCCAGCAGTCGACTTTTGGCCGGGGGGAATCAGCCCCAGCATTTT
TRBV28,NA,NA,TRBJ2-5,CASSVGETQYF,TGTGCCAGCAGTGTGGGGGAGACCCAGTACTTC